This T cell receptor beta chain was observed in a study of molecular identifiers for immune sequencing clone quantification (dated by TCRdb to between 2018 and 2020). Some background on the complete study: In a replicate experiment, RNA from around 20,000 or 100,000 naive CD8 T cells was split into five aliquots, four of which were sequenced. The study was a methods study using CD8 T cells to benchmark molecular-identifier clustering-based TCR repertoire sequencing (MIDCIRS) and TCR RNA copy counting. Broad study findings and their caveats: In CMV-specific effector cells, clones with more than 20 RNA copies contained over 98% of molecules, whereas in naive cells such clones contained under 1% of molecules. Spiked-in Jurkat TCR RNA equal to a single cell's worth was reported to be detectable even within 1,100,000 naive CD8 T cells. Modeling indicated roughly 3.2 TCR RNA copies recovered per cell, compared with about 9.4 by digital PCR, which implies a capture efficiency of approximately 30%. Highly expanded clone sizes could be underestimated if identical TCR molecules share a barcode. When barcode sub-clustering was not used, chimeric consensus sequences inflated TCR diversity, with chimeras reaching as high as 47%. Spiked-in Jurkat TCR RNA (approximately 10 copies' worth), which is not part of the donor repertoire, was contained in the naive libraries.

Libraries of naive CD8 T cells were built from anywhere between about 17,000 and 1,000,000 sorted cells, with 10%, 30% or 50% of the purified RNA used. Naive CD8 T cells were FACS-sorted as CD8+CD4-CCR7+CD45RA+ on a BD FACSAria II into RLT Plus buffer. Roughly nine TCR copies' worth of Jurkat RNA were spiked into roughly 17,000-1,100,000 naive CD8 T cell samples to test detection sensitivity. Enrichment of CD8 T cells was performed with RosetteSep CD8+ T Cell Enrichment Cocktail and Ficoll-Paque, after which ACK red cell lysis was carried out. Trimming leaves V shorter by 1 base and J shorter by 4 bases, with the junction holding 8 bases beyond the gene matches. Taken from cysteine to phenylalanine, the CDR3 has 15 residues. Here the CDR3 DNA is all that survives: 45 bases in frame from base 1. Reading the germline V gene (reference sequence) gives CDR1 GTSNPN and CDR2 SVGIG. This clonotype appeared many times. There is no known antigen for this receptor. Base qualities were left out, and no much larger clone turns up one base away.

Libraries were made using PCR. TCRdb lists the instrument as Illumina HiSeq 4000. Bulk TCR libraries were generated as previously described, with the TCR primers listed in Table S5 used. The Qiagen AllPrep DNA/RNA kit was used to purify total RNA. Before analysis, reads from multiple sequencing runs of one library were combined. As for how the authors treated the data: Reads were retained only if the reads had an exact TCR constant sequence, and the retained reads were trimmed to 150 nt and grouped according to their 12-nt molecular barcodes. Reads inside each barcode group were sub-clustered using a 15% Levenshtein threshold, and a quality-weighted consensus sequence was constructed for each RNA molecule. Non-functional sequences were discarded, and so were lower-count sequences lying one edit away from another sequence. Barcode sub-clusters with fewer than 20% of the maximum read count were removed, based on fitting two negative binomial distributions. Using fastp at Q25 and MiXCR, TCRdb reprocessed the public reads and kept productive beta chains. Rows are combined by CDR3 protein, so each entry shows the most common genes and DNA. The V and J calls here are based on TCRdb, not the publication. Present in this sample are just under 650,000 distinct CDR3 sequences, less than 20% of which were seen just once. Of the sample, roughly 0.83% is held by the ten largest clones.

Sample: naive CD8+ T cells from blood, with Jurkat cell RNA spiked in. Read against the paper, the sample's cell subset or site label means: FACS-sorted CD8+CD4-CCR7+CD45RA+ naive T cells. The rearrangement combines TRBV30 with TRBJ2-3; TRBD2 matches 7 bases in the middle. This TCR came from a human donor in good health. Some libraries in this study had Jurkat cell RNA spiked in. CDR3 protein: CAWSESGAVPDTQYF. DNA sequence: TGTGCCTGGAGTGAAAGCGGGGCGGTTCCAGATACGCAGTATTTT.